This entry lists 3 T cell receptor beta chains sequenced from one sample in a study of monozygotic twins with inflammatory bowel disease. TCRdb processed the 5' RACE reads again and assigns one entry to each CDR3 protein, with no DNA. The table lists roughly 100,000 distinct CDR3 sequences. The sample consisted of blood. The receptors originated from a human donor with ulcerative colitis or Crohn's disease, or a healthy co-twin of an affected twin (not recorded which).

V usage is TRBV5-6 and J usage is TRBJ1-6. Germline V gene data show CDR1 as SGHDT and CDR2 as YYEEEE. The CDR3 is 13 amino acids. CDR3 amino acids: CASGRGDNSPLHF.

This chain links TRBV6-2 or TRBV6-3 with TRBJ2-1; absent DNA, TCRdb's TRBD2 call cannot be checked. This CDR3 has 19 residues. Germline loops: CDR1 MNHEY, CDR2 SVGEGT. The CDR3 is CASSLPLPAETSVIDEQFF.

This chain's CDR3 is CASSFILGADYSNQPQHF. J is TRBJ1-5 and V is TRBV12-3 or TRBV12-4; the TRBD1 assignment by TCRdb is unverifiable without DNA. The CDR3 has 18 amino acids.